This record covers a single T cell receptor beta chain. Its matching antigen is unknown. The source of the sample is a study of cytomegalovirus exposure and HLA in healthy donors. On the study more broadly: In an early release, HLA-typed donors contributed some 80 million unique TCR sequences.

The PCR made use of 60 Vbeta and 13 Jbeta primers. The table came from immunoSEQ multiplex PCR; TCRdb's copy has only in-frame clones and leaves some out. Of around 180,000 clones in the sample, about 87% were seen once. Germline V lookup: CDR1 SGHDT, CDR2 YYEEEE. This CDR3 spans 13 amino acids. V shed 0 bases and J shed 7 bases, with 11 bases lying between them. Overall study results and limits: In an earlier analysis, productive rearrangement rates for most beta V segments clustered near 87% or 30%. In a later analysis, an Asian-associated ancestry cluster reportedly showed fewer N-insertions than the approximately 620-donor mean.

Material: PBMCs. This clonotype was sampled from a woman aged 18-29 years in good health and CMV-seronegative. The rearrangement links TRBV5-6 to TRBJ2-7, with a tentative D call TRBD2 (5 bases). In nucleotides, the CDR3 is TGTGCCAGCAGCTTGGTGGCCGGGGAGGAGCAGTACTTC. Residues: CASSLVAGEEQYF.